This passage covers 21 T cell receptor beta chains from one sample sequenced in a study of blood T cell repertoires in COVID-19. TCRdb's copy holds only in-frame clones and misses some; the assay was immunoSEQ multiplex PCR. The sample holds 150,000 or so clones, 65% to 90% seen once. Input material: peripheral blood. Source of these receptors: a woman aged 60-75 years with COVID-19, enrolled during active disease.

The chain recombines TRBV11-2 with TRBJ2-7; D gene uncertain. Germline V gene lookup returns CDR1 SGHAT and CDR2 FQNNGV. Trimming left V 7 bases short and J 6 bases short, with 19 bases between. CDR3 length equals 14 residues. The CDR3 DNA reads TGTGCCAGCACCTACCCACTAACCCCCGGCGAGCAGTACTTC. This translates into CASTYPLTPGEQYF.

The table lists this clone with a count of one. This rearrangement joins TRBV23-1 to TRBJ2-7, with 9 bases fitting TRBD2. TRBV23-1 falls under the ORF class, with uncertain function. Trimming removed 0 bases from V and 4 bases from J; junction bases left unmatched: 1. The CDR3 is made up of 14 amino acids. The CDR3 loop is CASSQSSGRYEQYF. The CDR3 nucleotides are TGCGCCAGCAGTCAATCGAGCGGGAGGTACGAGCAGTACTTC.

In this sample, this clone turned up once. The V and J genes are TRBV6-5 and TRBJ1-2; 7 nucleotides line up with TRBD1. The trim removed 6 bases at V and 2 bases at J, leaving 6 bases unmatched. Looked up from germline, CDR1 is MNHEY and CDR2 is SVGAGI. The CDR3 is 14 residues long. The CDR3 loop is CASSRQGSNYGYTF. CDR3 nucleotide sequence: TGTGCCAGCAGCAGACAGGGTTCCAACTATGGCTACACCTTC.

This rearrangement joins TRBV14 to TRBJ2-1, with a tentative D call TRBD2 (6 bases). Germline V gene data show CDR1 as SGHDN and CDR2 as FVKESK. The CDR3 has 16 residues. Trimming cost V 1 base and J 2 bases, with 12 bases left between them. The CDR3 nucleotides read TGTGCCAGCAGCCAAGTTGGGGGGAGGACCTACAATGAGCAGTTCTTC. It yields the protein CASSQVGGRTYNEQFF. The full variable domain, completed using reference TRBV14 and TRBJ2-1, is EAGVTQFPSHSVIEKGQTVTLRCDPISGHDNLYWYRRVMGKEIKFLLHFVKESKQDESGMPNNRFLAERTGGTYSTLKVQPAELEDSGVYFCASSQVGGRTYNEQFFGPGTRLTVL.

The rearrangement links TRBV9 to TRBJ1-3; D remains ambiguous. CDR3 length: 16 amino acids. Germline loops: CDR1 SGDLS, CDR2 YYNGEE. The ends were cut back, 4 bases at V and 0 bases at J, with 14 bases in the middle. The CDR3 region has the DNA TGTGCCAGCAGCATGAACCCCCCGAGCTCTGGAAACACCATATATTTT. It specifies CASSMNPPSSGNTIYF.

This rearrangement joins TRBV7-2 to TRBJ1-2, with 9 bases matching TRBD1. Germline lookup yields CDR1 SGHTA and CDR2 FQGNSA. With 2 bases clipped from V and 6 bases from J, the junction kept 7 bases outside the gene matches. This CDR3 is 15 amino acids long. The CDR3 protein is CASSLPGQGRDGYTF. CDR3 DNA sequence: TGTGCCAGCAGCTTACCAGGACAGGGGAGAGATGGCTACACCTTC. Combining the CDR3 with reference TRBV7-2 and TRBJ1-2 gives the whole variable domain GAGVSQSPSNKVTEKGKDVELRCDPISGHTALYWYRQSLGQGLEFLIYFQGNSAPDKSGLPSDRFSAERTGGSVSTLTIQRTQQEDSAVYLCASSLPGQGRDGYTFGSGTRLTVV.

The chain links TRBV5-4 to TRBJ2-1; 13 nucleotides line up with TRBD2. V gave up 3 bases and J gave up 8 bases; unmatched junction bases: 11. The CDR3 is made up of 17 amino acids. Germline V gene lookup returns CDR1 SGHNT and CDR2 YYREEE (reference sequence). CDR3 DNA sequence: TGTGCCAGCAGCTCAGGACTAGCGGGAGACGTTGGTGATGAGCAGTTCTTC. Residues: CASSSGLAGDVGDEQFF.

V gene TRBV7-3 combines with J gene TRBJ1-1, with TRBD1 as a possible D gene (5 bases). This CDR3 is 14 amino acids long. The germline gives CDR1 SGHTA, CDR2 FQGTGA. V was trimmed by 5 bases and J by 1 base, leaving 11 bases between them. The CDR3 coding sequence is TGTGCCAGCAGCCCCGGGGGACCGAACACTGAAGCTTTCTTT. This encodes CASSPGGPNTEAFF.

This clone has just a few counts. The chain joins TRBV27 to TRBJ1-2; D is undetermined. Trimming stripped 10 bases from V and 4 bases from J, with 13 bases between. CDR3 length: 12 residues. Germline V gene sequence: CDR1 MNHEY, CDR2 SMNVEV (reference sequence). CDR3 amino acids: CATRSGGYGYTF. In DNA, the CDR3 is TGTGCCACTAGGAGCGGAGGCTATGGCTACACCTTC.

The rearrangement links TRBV7-8 to TRBJ2-7, with 12 bases matching TRBD2. CDR1 is SGHVS, CDR2 FQNEAQ, per germline. V lost 4 bases and J lost 5; bases outside the gene matches: 6. The CDR3 consists of 15 residues. This chain's CDR3 is CASSSSGRGYNEQYF. The CDR3 DNA reads as TGTGCCAGCAGCTCTAGCGGGAGGGGGTACAACGAGCAGTACTTC.

The V call is TRBV9, the J call TRBJ1-2, with D tentatively TRBD1 (6 bases). The V gene's germline CDR1 is SGDLS and CDR2 YYNGEE. The CDR3 runs 14 residues. Trimming removed 0 bases from V and 8 bases from J, with 14 bases in between. CDR3 sequence: CASSVDMAGDGYTF. DNA of the CDR3: TGTGCCAGCAGCGTAGATATGGCAGGGGACGGCTACACCTTC. The variable domain in full, with the rest retrieved from reference TRBV9 and TRBJ1-2, is DSGVTQTPKHLITATGQRVTLRCSPRSGDLSVYWYQQSLDQGLQFLIQYYNGEERAKGNILERFSAQQFPDLHSELNLSSLELGDSALYFCASSVDMAGDGYTFGSGTRLTVV.

The rearrangement uses TRBV6-5 and TRBJ1-5; 10 bases align to TRBD1. The ends lost 6 bases at V and 7 bases at J; junction bases unmatched: 6. The CDR3 has 14 amino acids. Germline CDR1 is MNHEY and CDR2 is SVGAGI. The CDR3 DNA sequence: TGTGCCAGCAGCCCCGGGACAGGGGAGCAGCCCCAGCATTTT. Translating gives CASSPGTGEQPQHF.

The gene calls are TRBV24-1 and TRBJ1-4, with a tentative D call TRBD1 (5 bases). The CDR3 is 12 amino acids. Germline-derived CDR1 and CDR2 are KGHDR and SFDVKD. The V end was cut by 1 base, the J end by 11 bases, with 7 bases between. CDR3 in amino acids: CATSDFGGKLFF. The CDR3 DNA sequence: TGTGCCACCAGTGATTTCGGGGGGAAACTGTTTTTT.

This clone has only one observation. V is TRBV6-5 and J is TRBJ1-5; TRBD1 agrees at 7 bases. There are 15 residues in the CDR3. The germline V gene has CDR1 MNHEY and CDR2 SVGAGI. V was pared by 5 bases and J by 10 bases, with 14 bases of the junction left unmatched. CDR3 bases: TGTGCCAGCAGTCTCTCCGGGACAGTCCCTCCCCCCCAGCATTTT. Protein: CASSLSGTVPPPQHF.

The chain joins TRBV18 to TRBJ1-5; tentatively, D is TRBD1 (6 bases). This CDR3 comprises 12 residues. Germline loops: CDR1 KGHSH, CDR2 LQKENI. Trimming took off 8 bases at V and 4 bases at J, with 9 bases between the two ends. The CDR3: CASGQLNQPQHF. For the CDR3, the DNA is TGTGCCAGCGGACAGTTGAATCAGCCCCAGCATTTT.

This clone was seen a single time. V gene TRBV10-2 combines with J gene TRBJ1-4; TRBD1 aligns across 7 bases. Looked up from germline, CDR1 is WSHSY and CDR2 is SAAADI. This CDR3 has 13 amino acids. V was clipped by 6 bases and J by 8 bases; unmatched bases: 6. CDR3 residues: CASRAGGGEKLFF. The CDR3 region has the DNA TGCGCCAGCAGGGCAGGGGGAGGAGAAAAACTGTTTTTT.

CDR3 nucleotides: TGTGCCAGCAACCCTAGCGGGAGTAGGTCCTACGAGCAGTACTTC. It is translated as CASNPSGSRSYEQYF. The rearrangement links TRBV6-5 to TRBJ2-7; 10 nucleotides match TRBD2. The V and J ends lost 7 bases and 1 base, in that order; junction bases with no gene match: 7. CDR1 is MNHEY and CDR2 is SVGAGI in the germline V gene. This CDR3 region has 15 residues.

The chain uses TRBV7-9 and TRBJ2-4, with TRBD1 matching 7 bases. This CDR3 contains 13 residues. Germline V CDR1 and CDR2: SEHNR, FQNEAQ (reference sequence). The V gene end was trimmed by 5 bases and the J gene end by 6 bases; junction bases not matched to a gene: 4. CDR3 protein: CASSSRQGNIQYF. The CDR3 DNA reads TGTGCCAGCAGCAGCCGACAGGGAAACATTCAGTACTTC.

The rearrangement uses TRBV11-3 and TRBJ2-6, with D unclear. CDR3 length: 14 amino acids. Per germline, CDR1 SGHNT and CDR2 YENEEA. The V and J ends lost 5 bases and 0 bases respectively, with 5 bases between them. The CDR3 coding sequence is TGTGCCAGCAGCCCCGTCTCTGGGGCCAACGTCCTGACTTTC. Its translation: CASSPVSGANVLTF.

The rearrangement joins TRBV7-3 to TRBJ1-1; tentative D call: TRBD1 (6 bases). V shed 5 bases and J shed 0 bases, with 13 bases lying between them. Per germline, CDR1 SGHTA and CDR2 FQGTGA. The CDR3 extends over 15 amino acids. The CDR3 sequence is CASSLQGGMNTEAFF. The CDR3 DNA reads as TGTGCCAGCAGCCTACAGGGAGGGATGAACACTGAAGCTTTCTTT.

This clone was recorded a few times. The V and J genes are TRBV7-9 and TRBJ2-3; 12 nucleotides match TRBD2. J was trimmed by 1 base and V by 5 bases; bases with no gene match: 10. Germline-derived CDR1 and CDR2 are SEHNR and FQNEAQ (reference sequence). This CDR3 region has 18 residues. CDR3 amino acids: CASSMPSGGGVGTDTQYF. The CDR3 DNA is TGTGCCAGCAGCATGCCTAGCGGGGGGGGCGTGGGCACAGATACGCAGTATTTT.